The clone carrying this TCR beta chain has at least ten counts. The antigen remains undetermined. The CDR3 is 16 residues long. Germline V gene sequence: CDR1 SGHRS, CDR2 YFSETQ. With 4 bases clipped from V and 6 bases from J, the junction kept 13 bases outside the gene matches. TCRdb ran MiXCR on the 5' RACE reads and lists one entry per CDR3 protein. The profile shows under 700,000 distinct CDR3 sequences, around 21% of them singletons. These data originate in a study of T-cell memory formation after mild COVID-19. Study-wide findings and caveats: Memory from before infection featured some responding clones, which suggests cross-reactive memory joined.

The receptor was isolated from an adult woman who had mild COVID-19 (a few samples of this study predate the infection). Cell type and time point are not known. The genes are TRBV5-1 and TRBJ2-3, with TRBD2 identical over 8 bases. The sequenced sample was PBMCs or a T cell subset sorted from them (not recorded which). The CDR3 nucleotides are TGCGCCAGCAGCCCGTTGGAGCGGGGGTACGGGGATACGCAGTATTTT. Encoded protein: CASSPLERGYGDTQYF.